This record covers a single T cell receptor beta chain. What it binds is not known. Sequencing templates came from extracted RNA that was reverse transcribed into cDNA. Libraries were prepared by immunoSEQ multiplex PCR; TCRdb keeps only in-frame clonotypes and omits some of them. The profile covers 200,000 to 250,000 clones, with approximately 57% appearing a single time and roughly 1.5% taken by the ten largest. This CDR3 is built from 19 residues. Germline-derived CDR1 and CDR2 are SNHLY and FYNNEI. Deletions cut 6 bases from V and 0 bases from J, with 21 bases between. The record originates from a study of CD8+ T cells in alopecia areata. Study-wide context: For 6 to 18 months, tofacitinib was taken, and 6 months off drug followed. Findings and limits, study-wide: Tofacitinib did not eliminate many expanded lesional clones from scalp or blood. In scalp, tofacitinib significantly decreased clonality and expanded CD8+ clones among the top 100.

The treatment: oral pan-JAK inhibitor, 5-10 mg twice daily. The sequence was collected from a human donor with alopecia areata. The specimen comprised CD4+ T cells sorted from blood, sampled at week 4, from a patient treated with tofacitinib. This chain connects TRBV2 to TRBJ1-6; TRBD1 might be the D (6 bases). DNA for the CDR3: TGTGCCAGCAGCCCCCCCAGGACAGCTGATAGCTCCTATAATTCACCCCTCCACTTT. This gives the protein CASSPPRTADSSYNSPLHF.